Listed below are T cell receptor beta chains from one sample, sequenced in a study of blood T cell repertoires in COVID-19. The repertoire was sequenced with immunoSEQ multiplex PCR; TCRdb's copy has only in-frame clones and lacks some. The data hold 90,000 to 130,000 clones, with about 90% observed a single time. Material for sequencing was peripheral blood. These receptors came from a human donor in a cohort sampled during active COVID-19. Both conserved end residues are part of each CDR3. The D gene is left open where the match is weak. A clone size is listed for some rows: how often the clone was seen (once, few, many), or a class if it is expanded.

d_call	j_call	v_call	clone_size	cdr3_nt	cdr3_aa
.	TRBJ2-2	TRBV2	.	TGTGCCAGCAGTGAGCTAACCGGGGAGCTGTTTTTT	CASSELTGELFF
TRBD2	TRBJ2-1	TRBV6-4	.	TGTGCCAGCAGTGACGGATCTAGCGGGGGGGCAAACAATGAGCAGTTCTTC	CASSDGSSGGANNEQFF
.	TRBJ2-3	TRBV5-4	.	TGTGCCAGCAGCTTCTTCGGGGGGCCGGGAGATACGCAGTATTTT	CASSFFGGPGDTQYF
TRBD2	TRBJ2-1	TRBV5-6	.	TGTGCCAGCAGCTTGGTTTTGGCTAGCGGGGCGGGAGAGCAGTTCTTC	CASSLVLASGAGEQFF
TRBD1	TRBJ2-5	TRBV4-1	.	TGCGCCAGCAGCCATTTAGGACAGGGCCAAGAGACCCAGTACTTC	CASSHLGQGQETQYF
TRBD2	TRBJ2-3	TRBV14	.	TGTGCCAGCAGCCAAACTAGCGGGGTGTCAGATACGCAGTATTTT	CASSQTSGVSDTQYF
.	TRBJ1-2	TRBV6-4	.	TGTGCCAGCAGTGAGGAGGGGTTTAACTATGGCTACACCTTC	CASSEEGFNYGYTF
.	TRBJ2-6	TRBV6-5	once	TGTGCCAGCAGGAACGGGGGATCTGGGGCCAACGTCCTGACTTTC	CASRNGGSGANVLTF
.	TRBJ2-7	TRBV3-1/TRBV3-2	.	TGTGCCAGCAGCCACAGGGGCGAAGAGGGACCTAGCTCCTACGAGCAGTACTTC	CASSHRGEEGPSSYEQYF
TRBD1	TRBJ1-2	TRBV19	.	TGTGCCAGTGGTCCGGGACAGCGATCTTACTATGGCTACACCTTC	CASGPGQRSYYGYTF
.	TRBJ1-4	TRBV24-1	.	TGTGCCACCAGTGATTTGAGGGGGAAACTGTTTTTT	CATSDLRGKLFF
TRBD1	TRBJ1-5	TRBV7-2	.	TGTGCCAGCAGGGGGACAGGCAATCAGCCCCAGCATTTT	CASRGTGNQPQHF
TRBD2	TRBJ2-2	TRBV3-1/TRBV3-2	.	TGTGCCAGCAGCCAAGATGCGGGACTAGCCACCGGGGAGCTGTTTTTT	CASSQDAGLATGELFF
.	TRBJ2-5	TRBV7-3	.	TGTGCCAGCAGCTCACAGGACAGTTCCGGGACCCAGTACTTC	CASSSQDSSGTQYF